This T cell receptor (beta chain) emerged from a study of Ad26.COV2.S vaccination and SARS-CoV-2 variants. About the research overall: Donor was in the COV1001 Ad26.COV2.S trial arm. Recipients of Ad26.COV2.S got it intramuscularly, once or twice 56 days apart.

Note on this clone: Its target is unknown.

Sequencing was performed with immunoSEQ multiplex PCR; in TCRdb, only in-frame clones are kept and a portion is missing. In the table there are 380,000 or so clones, about 83% of which are singletons. Regarding treatment: 15 to 20 received Ad26.COV2.S at low or high dose, single or two shots; several received placebo; per-sample allocation not given. Repertoires come from day 63 after the first vaccine or placebo injection. This CDR3 has 12 amino acids. V lost 2 bases to trimming and J lost 6 bases, with 5 bases between them. Germline CDR1 reads SEHNR; CDR2 reads FQNEAQ (reference sequence). Findings of the study overall: Vaccine recipients and placebo recipients showed similar non-spike TCR breadth.

This rearrangement joins TRBV7-9 to TRBJ2-1; D remains unclear. The clonotype was recovered from a person between 18 and 60 years old who received the Ad26.COV2.S COVID-19 vaccine or a placebo. The sequences come from peripheral blood, collected in a trial of Ad26.COV2.S vaccine versus placebo. The CDR3, as DNA: TGTGCCAGCAGCTTACAGTTCAATGAGCAGTTCTTC. Its protein product is CASSLQFNEQFF.